The 18 T cell receptor beta chains given below trace back to one sample, sequenced in a study of CD8+ T cells in alopecia areata. After isolation, RNA underwent reverse transcription to generate cDNA as the sequencing template. Profiled with immunoSEQ multiplex PCR; TCRdb holds only in-frame clones, not every one. The sample records around 140,000 clones, 58% being singletons. The sample here was CD4+ T cells sorted from blood, taken at week 0. The receptors come from a human donor with alopecia areata.

This clone has just a few counts. CDR3 sequence (DNA): TGTGCCAGCAGCGTAGATAGGACAGATACGCAGTATTTT. It specifies CASSVDRTDTQYF. The chain links TRBV9 to TRBJ2-3; no reliable D call. Germline V lookup: CDR1 SGDLS, CDR2 YYNGEE. V was shortened by 0 bases and J by 3 bases, with 5 bases between the two germline ends. CDR3 size: 13 residues. Together with reference TRBV9 and TRBJ2-3, the CDR3 gives the full variable domain: DSGVTQTPKHLITATGQRVTLRCSPRSGDLSVYWYQQSLDQGLQFLIQYYNGEERAKGNILERFSAQQFPDLHSELNLSSLELGDSALYFCASSVDRTDTQYFGPGTRLTVL.

The CDR3 DNA reads TGTGCCAGCGCTACGGTGAACACTGAAGCTTTCTTT. This translates into CASATVNTEAFF. V and J are TRBV6-5 and TRBJ1-1; D is undetermined. Germline V CDR1 and CDR2: MNHEY, SVGAGI. The CDR3 consists of 12 residues. Between the trimmed V and J ends, which lost 8 bases and 0 bases, there was a span of 7 bases.

The chain links TRBV11-2 to TRBJ2-3; D remains unclear. CDR3 size: 16 residues. Looked up from germline, CDR1 is SGHAT and CDR2 is FQNNGV. V was shortened by 1 base and J by 1 base, with 12 bases between the two germline ends. The DNA for the CDR3 is TGTGCCAGCAGCTTAGGGGCCGCTTTTGGCACAGATACGCAGTATTTT. This gives the protein CASSLGAAFGTDTQYF.

In this sample, this clone turned up a few times. The chain combines TRBV6-5 with TRBJ2-7; perhaps TRBD2 as D (6 bases). Germline V gene data show CDR1 as MNHEY and CDR2 as SVGAGI. Trimming pared 2 bases from V and 3 bases from J, leaving 11 bases between. There are 14 residues in the CDR3. CDR3 bases: TGTGCCAGCAGTTACATAACGGGGGTCTACGAGCAGTACTTC. This sequence encodes CASSYITGVYEQYF.

This chain connects TRBV13 to TRBJ2-7; TRBD1 might be the D (6 bases). Germline loops: CDR1 PRHDT, CDR2 FYEKMQ (reference sequence). Trimming took 7 bases from V and 3 from J, leaving 16 bases between them. The CDR3 length is 14 residues. As DNA, the CDR3 is TGTGCCAGCACCCTAGGGGGACCGAGCTACGAGCAGTACTTC. Translated: CASTLGGPSYEQYF.

This clone was seen only once. As DNA, the CDR3 is TGCGCCAGCAGCCCGAGAGGGTTTGGCTACACCTTC. This encodes CASSPRGFGYTF. The gene calls are TRBV4-1 and TRBJ1-2; D gene ambiguous. Germline V gives CDR1 MGHRA, CDR2 YSYEKL. Trimming shortened V by 4 bases and J by 7 bases, and 10 bases separated the two germline ends. This CDR3 is built from 12 residues.

The V gene is TRBV7-9, the J gene TRBJ2-7; D ambiguous. Per germline, CDR1 SEHNR and CDR2 FQNEAQ (reference sequence). The CDR3 consists of 13 residues. V gave up 3 bases and J gave up 5 bases, with 11 bases separating them. CDR3 loop: CASSLTPGHEQYF. DNA for the CDR3: TGTGCCAGCAGCTTGACTCCGGGCCACGAGCAGTACTTC.

The V gene is TRBV29-1, the J gene TRBJ1-5; 8 nucleotides line up with TRBD1. The CDR3 has 13 residues. CDR1 SQVTM and CDR2 ANQGSEA come from the germline V gene. V shed 8 bases, J shed 4 bases, and the junction held 7 bases outside the gene matches. The chain's CDR3 is CSFRQGKNQPQHF. DNA of the CDR3: TGCAGCTTCCGACAGGGGAAAAATCAGCCCCAGCATTTT. The full variable domain, with the rest looked up from reference TRBV29-1 and TRBJ1-5, is SAVISQKPSRDICQRGTSLTIQCQVDSQVTMMFWYRQQPGQSLTLIATANQGSEATYESGFVIDKFPISRPNLTFSTLTVSNMSPEDSSIYLCSFRQGKNQPQHFGDGTRLSIL.

The CDR3 loop is CASSLAGADTDTQYF. The CDR3 DNA sequence: TGCGCCAGCAGCTTGGCGGGGGCCGACACAGATACGCAGTATTTT. This rearrangement joins TRBV5-1 to TRBJ2-3, with D perhaps matching TRBD1 or TRBD2 (6 bases each). Per the germline V gene, CDR1 is SGHRS and CDR2 is YFSETQ. Trimming stripped 0 bases from V and 2 bases from J, with 10 bases between. This CDR3 region has 15 residues.

V and J are TRBV30 and TRBJ1-4; D is uncertain. The CDR3 consists of 13 residues. Germline lookup yields CDR1 GTSNPN and CDR2 SVGIG (reference sequence). The V gene lost 0 bases and the J gene lost 8 bases, with 10 bases spanning the gap. The CDR3 bases are TGTGCCTGGAGTGTAGTTCTCGGGGAAAAACTGTTTTTT. Translation gives CAWSVVLGEKLFF.

The chain links TRBV5-6 to TRBJ2-7; D unclear. Per the germline V gene, CDR1 is SGHDT and CDR2 is YYEEEE. The CDR3 has 13 residues. V was shortened by 5 bases and J by 1 base, with 10 bases between the two germline ends. In DNA form, the CDR3 reads TGTGCCAGCAGTTCTGGATGGTCCTACGAGCAGTACTTC. Protein sequence: CASSSGWSYEQYF. The full variable domain, rest sourced from reference TRBV5-6 and TRBJ2-7, is DAGVTQSPTHLIKTRGQQVTLRCSPKSGHDTVSWYQQALGQGPQFIFQYYEEEERQRGNFPDRFSGHQFPNYSSELNVNALLLGDSALYLCASSSGWSYEQYFGPGTRLTVT.

The table lists this clone with a few counts. The chain couples TRBV28 to TRBJ2-5; D might be TRBD1 (5 bases). Deletions cut 6 bases from V and 4 bases from J, with 12 bases between. Germline lookup yields CDR1 MDHEN and CDR2 SYDVKM. The CDR3 covers 13 residues. The CDR3 reads CASSPAGLETQYF. The CDR3 bases are TGTGCCAGCAGCCCCGCAGGGCTAGAGACCCAGTACTTC.

The rearrangement uses TRBV7-6 and TRBJ1-1; D call uncertain. CDR1 SGHVS and CDR2 FNYEAQ come from the germline V gene. This CDR3 is built from 13 residues. Trimming pared 3 bases from V and 2 bases from J, leaving 7 bases between. The CDR3 here is CASSLSSNTEAFF. The DNA of the CDR3 is TGTGCCAGCAGCTTGTCGAGTAACACTGAAGCTTTCTTT. The variable domain in full, with the rest retrieved from reference TRBV7-6 and TRBJ1-1, is GAGVSQSPRYKVTKRGQDVALRCDPISGHVSLYWYRQALGQGPEFLTYFNYEAQQDKSGLPNDRFSAERPEGSISTLTIQRTEQRDSAMYRCASSLSSNTEAFFGQGTRLTVV.

This clone was counted between two and nine times. The chain has TRBV21-1 and TRBJ2-3; the D call of TRBD2 is as the table states it, not checked on the DNA. TRBV21-1 is a listed pseudogene. The CDR3 length is 16 residues. CDR3 amino acids: CASSKVSGRGTDTQYF. As DNA, the CDR3 is TGTGCCAGCAGCAAAGTTAGTGGGAGAGGCACAGATACGCAGTATTTT.

V gene TRBV7-9 combines with J gene TRBJ1-5, with D unresolved. Germline V gene data show CDR1 as SEHNR and CDR2 as FQNEAQ (reference sequence). V was clipped by 4 bases and J by 7 bases, with 11 bases between them. The CDR3 is made up of 13 amino acids. CDR3 sequence reads: CASSSAAGQPQHF. The CDR3 DNA reads TGTGCCAGCAGCTCCGCCGCCGGACAGCCCCAGCATTTT.

The chain employs TRBV18 and TRBJ2-6, with D possibly TRBD2 on 5 matching bases. Trimming took off 0 bases at V and 3 bases at J, with 12 bases between the two ends. The germline V gene encodes CDR1 KGHSH and CDR2 LQKENI. CDR3 size: 17 residues. Here the CDR3 reads CASSPPGLRDGANVLTF. As DNA, the CDR3 is TGTGCCAGCTCACCACCGGGGTTGAGGGATGGGGCCAACGTCCTGACTTTC. The variable domain in full, with the rest retrieved from reference TRBV18 and TRBJ2-6, is NAGVMQNPRHLVRRRGQEARLRCSPMKGHSHVYWYRQLPEEGLKFMVYLQKENIIDESGMPKERFSAEFPKEGPSILRIQQVVRGDSAAYFCASSPPGLRDGANVLTFGAGSRLTVL.

The chain combines TRBV7-9 with TRBJ1-3; D uncertain. Germline CDR1 reads SEHNR; CDR2 reads FQNEAQ (reference sequence). CDR3 length: 15 amino acids. V dropped 4 bases and J dropped 0 bases, with 10 bases sitting between them. The CDR3 bases are TGTGCCAGCAGCTCGTACTTCACCTCTGGAAACACCATATATTTT. Amino acid sequence: CASSSYFTSGNTIYF.

This chain links TRBV4-1 with TRBJ2-1, with 8 bases lining up with TRBD1. The CDR3 consists of 18 residues. The germline gives CDR1 MGHRA, CDR2 YSYEKL. Unmatched junction bases numbered 18, after V lost 4 bases and J lost 7 bases. The CDR3 nucleotides are TGCGCCAGCAGCCTCAGGGAAGTACGGGACAGGTCCGATAATGAGCAGTTCTTC. This sequence encodes CASSLREVRDRSDNEQFF.